One T cell receptor beta chain is described in this entry. Its antigen is not identified. The sample comes from a study of cytomegalovirus exposure and HLA in healthy donors. Findings and limits, study-wide: Later work found that TCR association rates differed between HLA loci; DRB1 had the most and HLA-C the fewest. TCR beta chains associated with HLA were, in a later analysis, more clonally expanded than equally common others.

Vbeta (60) and Jbeta (13) primers were used in the PCR. Here immunoSEQ multiplex PCR was the method, and the copy in TCRdb shows in-frame clones only, minus some. The sample consists of around 200,000 clones, approximately 83% of them appearing once. The donors gave bone marrow, and they were healthy. At collection, donors were nominally healthy, but unrecorded immune exposures were probable. The CDR3 extends over 15 amino acids. Germline values: CDR1 MNHEY, CDR2 SVGAGI. Unmatched junction bases numbered 6, after V lost 5 bases and J lost 7 bases. The sequencing input was PBMCs. The clonotype was recovered from a woman aged 45-65 years in good health and CMV-seropositive. This chain links TRBV6-5 with TRBJ1-6, with 9 bases lining up with TRBD1. CDR3 region: CASSLQGAFNSPLHF. In DNA, the CDR3 is TGTGCCAGCAGTCTACAGGGGGCTTTCAATTCACCCCTCCACTTT.